The clone carrying this T cell receptor beta chain turned up a few times. Its antigen remains unidentified. The source of the sample is a study of naive and memory T cell subsets. Study-wide points: A few larger clonotypes appeared in naive repertoires, especially CD8, possibly memory cells re-expressing CD45RA.

Both TRBC1 and TRBC2 were covered by a beta constant-region primer of two equimolar oligonucleotides. Four rounds of PCR amplified the ligated cDNA using nested alpha and beta constant-region primers plus SP2. The cDNA 3' end received a ligated single-stranded oligonucleotide carrying the SP2 primer and a 12-nucleotide UMI. Via MiXCR, TCRdb re-called the UMI-ligation and nested PCR reads, giving one row per CDR3 protein. The data contain roughly 100,000 distinct CDR3 sequences, about 15% of them seen just once; the ten biggest clones take up approximately 2.6%. CD4+ T cell IFNgamma after overnight CMV lysate exposure gave donor CMV status. This CDR3 spans 16 amino acids. The V gene end was trimmed by 2 bases and the J gene end by 7 bases; junction bases not matched to a gene: 11.

The TCR was taken from a human donor in good health. V and J are TRBV12-3 or TRBV12-4 and TRBJ1-2; 9 positions match TRBD1. Sample: naive CD8+ T cells from blood. CDR3 coding DNA: TGTGCCAGCAGTTTATGGGGGACAGGGTCTAAGGGTGGCTACACCTTC. Translated, it gives CASSLWGTGSKGGYTF.